The rows below give T cell receptor beta chains drawn from one sample of a study of control samples from healthy donors and cancer patients. Measured with immunoSEQ multiplex PCR; TCRdb has only the in-frame clones, and not every one. The top ten hold more than 3.5% of the sample, which has approximately 120,000 clones, 90% seen once. The specimen sequenced was blood. Receptors originate from a human donor in good health. The donor label of this sample is uncertain. The CDR3 runs from the conserved cysteine through the conserved F or W. D genes are given only for firm matches. Rows may omit the clone size; those that give it use once, few, many or a size class.

d_gene	abundance	j_gene	v_gene	CDR3aa	CDR3nt
-	once	TRBJ2-7	TRBV19	CASSMGGDRFTSTYEQYF	TGTGCCAGTAGTATGGGGGGGGACAGGTTTACCTCCACCTACGAGCAGTACTTC
-	-	TRBJ2-7	TRBV5-1	CASSLIIVGEQYF	TGCGCCAGCAGCTTGATAATAGTAGGGGAGCAGTACTTC
TRBD1	-	TRBJ2-2	TRBV10-3	CAISDLQGFGELFF	TGTGCCATCAGTGACCTACAGGGGTTCGGGGAGCTGTTTTTT
TRBD1	-	TRBJ1-1	TRBV10-3	CAISEGQGSEAFF	TGTGCCATCAGTGAGGGACAGGGGTCTGAAGCTTTCTTT
-	-	TRBJ1-1	TRBV4-2	CASSQTQGQETGYTEAFF	TGTGCCAGCAGCCAAACCCAGGGGCAGGAGACGGGGTACACTGAAGCTTTCTTT
-	-	TRBJ1-4	TRBV18	CASSPPTVTNEKLFF	TGTGCCAGCTCACCACCGACAGTAACTAATGAAAAACTGTTTTTT
-	-	TRBJ1-6	TRBV7-9	CASSPPGTRVSPLHF	TGTGCCAGCAGCCCACCCGGGACAAGAGTTTCACCCCTCCACTTT
TRBD1	-	TRBJ1-1	TRBV28	CASSWPGQFNTEAFF	TGTGCCAGCAGTTGGCCGGGACAGTTTAATACTGAAGCTTTCTTT
TRBD1	-	TRBJ2-2	TRBV30	CAWSPTPTGGGTGELFF	TGTGCCTGGAGTCCTACCCCAACAGGGGGCGGTACCGGGGAGCTGTTTTTT
-	-	TRBJ1-2	TRBV3-1/TRBV3-2	CASSQDRTRGYTF	TGTGCCAGCAGCCAAGATAGGACGAGGGGCTACACCTTC
TRBD1	-	TRBJ1-1	TRBV7-3	CASSTRQGADTEAFF	TGTGCCAGCAGCACGCGCCAGGGGGCGGACACTGAAGCTTTCTTT
-	-	TRBJ1-1	TRBV12-5	CASGDTGTRAFF	TGTGCTAGTGGGGATACGGGGACCCGCGCTTTCTTT
-	-	TRBJ1-2	TRBV5-6	CASSLYNLGSYGYTF	TGTGCCAGCAGCTTGTATAACCTAGGGTCCTATGGCTACACCTTC
TRBD1	-	TRBJ1-5	TRBV9	CASSPTGRNQPQHF	TGTGCCAGCAGCCCGACAGGGCGCAATCAGCCCCAGCATTTT
-	once	TRBJ2-2	TRBV5-5	CASSLQVKVDTGELFF	TGTGCCAGCAGCTTACAGGTTAAGGTGGACACCGGGGAGCTGTTTTTT
TRBD1	-	TRBJ1-5	TRBV19	CASSPPGQGLQPQHF	TGTGCCAGTAGTCCCCCGGGACAGGGGCTTCAGCCCCAGCATTTT
-	-	TRBJ1-5	TRBV24-1	CATSDHRDPFKDQPQHF	TGTGCCACCAGTGATCACCGGGACCCCTTCAAGGATCAGCCCCAGCATTTT
-	-	TRBJ1-5	TRBV12-3/TRBV12-4	CASSLAFGGPQHF	TGTGCCAGCAGTTTAGCTTTTGGTGGGCCCCAGCATTTT
-	once	TRBJ1-5	TRBV6-5	CASSSPRDNQPQHF	TGTGCCAGCAGTTCGCCCAGGGACAATCAGCCCCAGCATTTT
TRBD2	once	TRBJ2-1	TRBV20-1	CSASISGGTNNEQFF	TGCAGTGCTAGTATTAGCGGGGGGACCAACAATGAGCAGTTCTTC
TRBD1	-	TRBJ1-2	TRBV29-1	CSVRTGGYGYTF	TGCAGCGTGCGGACAGGAGGCTATGGCTACACCTTC
-	-	TRBJ2-5	TRBV3-1/TRBV3-2	CASSHGVETQYF	TGTGCCAGCAGCCACGGGGTAGAGACCCAGTACTTC
TRBD1	-	TRBJ1-4	TRBV6-5	CASSLRRDRDEKLFF	TGTGCCAGCAGTCTGCGCCGGGACAGGGATGAAAAACTGTTTTTT
-	-	TRBJ1-1	TRBV2	CASSEGGIEAFF	TGTGCCAGCAGTGAAGGGGGGATAGAAGCTTTCTTT
-	-	TRBJ2-4	TRBV15	CATSMRTQGFRMDKNIQYF	TGTGCCACCAGCATGCGTACTCAGGGGTTTCGGATGGACAAAAACATTCAGTACTTC
-	-	TRBJ2-5	TRBV2	CASSEETQETQYF	TGTGCCAGCAGTGAGGAAACCCAAGAGACCCAGTACTTC
-	-	TRBJ1-6	TRBV5-6	CASSALTGSNSPLHF	TGTGCCAGCAGCGCCTTAACAGGGAGTAATTCACCCCTCCACTTT
TRBD1	-	TRBJ2-7	TRBV7-9	CASSPGQGAFEQYF	TGTGCCAGCAGCCCGGGACAGGGGGCTTTCGAGCAGTACTTC
TRBD1	-	TRBJ1-1	TRBV7-2	CASSWDRRANTEAFF	TGTGCCAGCAGCTGGGACAGAAGGGCGAACACTGAAGCTTTCTTT
-	-	TRBJ2-7	TRBV9	CASSVNPGTYEQYF	TGTGCCAGCAGCGTAAATCCAGGGACCTACGAGCAGTACTTC
-	-	TRBJ1-4	TRBV9	CASSVGRIPEKLFF	TGTGCCAGCAGCGTAGGTAGGATTCCGGAAAAACTGTTTTTT
-	-	TRBJ1-6	TRBV14	CASSQKRGVYSPLHF	TGTGCCAGCAGCCAAAAACGGGGTGTTTATTCACCCCTCCACTTT
TRBD2	-	TRBJ2-7	TRBV7-2	CASSSEAGGLYEQYF	TGTGCCAGCAGCTCAGAAGCGGGGGGGCTCTACGAGCAGTACTTC
-	-	TRBJ2-5	TRBV6-1	CASSDWGAAQETQYF	TGTGCCAGCAGTGATTGGGGGGCGGCTCAAGAGACCCAGTACTTC
-	-	TRBJ2-2	TRBV4-3	CASSQDRERTGELFF	TGCGCCAGCAGCCAAGACAGGGAGCGCACCGGGGAGCTGTTTTTT
-	-	TRBJ1-1	TRBV5-1	CASSLPGGHTEAFF	TGCGCCAGCAGCTTGCCCGGGGGGCACACTGAAGCTTTCTTT
TRBD1	few	TRBJ1-2	TRBV6-2/TRBV6-3	CASSYSRDRGLNYGYTF	TGTGCCAGCAGTTACTCGAGGGACAGGGGACTAAACTATGGCTACACCTTC
-	-	TRBJ1-1	TRBV12-5	CASGSGTSGTEAFF	TGTGCTAGTGGCTCGGGGACGTCCGGCACTGAAGCTTTCTTT
TRBD1	-	TRBJ2-7	TRBV7-2	CASSLTGGFSYEQYF	TGTGCCAGCAGCTTGACAGGGGGCTTTTCCTACGAGCAGTACTTC
-	-	TRBJ1-1	TRBV11-3	CASSLAGSNTEAFF	TGTGCCAGCAGCTTAGCAGGATCGAACACTGAAGCTTTCTTT
TRBD1	few	TRBJ1-5	TRBV6-2/TRBV6-3	CASSPPRDRFINQPQHF	TGTGCCAGCAGCCCTCCCCGGGACAGGTTTATCAATCAGCCCCAGCATTTT
TRBD1	-	TRBJ2-2	TRBV24-1	CATSSIPGQGYRTGELFF	TGTGCCACCAGTAGCATACCGGGACAGGGCTATCGCACCGGGGAGCTGTTTTTT